This is a list of T cell receptor beta chains from one sample in a study of CD8+ T cells in alopecia areata. Method: immunoSEQ multiplex PCR; TCRdb's copy keeps in-frame clones and lacks some. The sample shows 55,000 to 75,000 clones, around 49% of them seen only once. Sequenced material: CD8+ T cells sorted from blood, taken at week 0. These receptors were obtained from a human donor with alopecia areata. The CDR3 runs from the conserved cysteine through the conserved F or W. D genes are given only for firm matches. Where a row states a size, it is once, few, many or the class of an expanded clone; other rows omit it.

clone size: NA
D gene: NA
V gene: TRBV27
J gene: TRBJ2-1
CDR3 DNA: TGTGCCAGCAGTTTAAGGGCGGGCTCCTACAATGAGCAGTTCTTC
CDR3 protein: CASSLRAGSYNEQFF

clone size: NA
D gene: TRBD1
V gene: TRBV5-6
J gene: TRBJ2-7
CDR3 DNA: TGTGCCAGCAGCAGGACAGGGCCCTACGAGCAGTACTTC
CDR3 protein: CASSRTGPYEQYF

clone size: NA
D gene: NA
V gene: TRBV29-1
J gene: TRBJ2-1
CDR3 DNA: TGCAGCGTTGCAGCAAGCGACTACAATGAGCAGTTCTTC
CDR3 protein: CSVAASDYNEQFF

clone size: NA
D gene: TRBD2
V gene: TRBV4-1
J gene: TRBJ2-7
CDR3 DNA: TGCGCCAGCAGCCAAATATCTAGCGGGAGTTACGAGCAGTACTTC
CDR3 protein: CASSQISSGSYEQYF

clone size: few
D gene: TRBD2
V gene: TRBV30
J gene: TRBJ2-3
CDR3 DNA: TGTGCCTGGGGTGGGACTAGCATTAACACAGATACGCAGTATTTT
CDR3 protein: CAWGGTSINTDTQYF

clone size: NA
D gene: NA
V gene: TRBV6-5
J gene: TRBJ2-6
CDR3 DNA: TGTGCCAGCAGTTACGATCAGGTCAGGGGGGCCAACGTCCTGACTTTC
CDR3 protein: CASSYDQVRGANVLTF

clone size: NA
D gene: TRBD1
V gene: TRBV9
J gene: TRBJ2-5
CDR3 DNA: TGTGCCAGCAGCGGACCAGGGGGCCTGGAGACCCAGTACTTC
CDR3 protein: CASSGPGGLETQYF

clone size: NA
D gene: NA
V gene: TRBV4-2
J gene: TRBJ2-1
CDR3 DNA: TGTGCCAGCAGCCAAGAATGGTACGCGTTCTTC
CDR3 protein: CASSQEWYAFF

clone size: NA
D gene: TRBD2
V gene: TRBV14
J gene: TRBJ2-7
CDR3 DNA: TGTGCCAGCAACTTAGCGGGAGCCCCCTACGAGCAGTACTTC
CDR3 protein: CASNLAGAPYEQYF

clone size: NA
D gene: NA
V gene: TRBV14
J gene: TRBJ2-7
CDR3 DNA: TGTGCCAGCAGCCGTGCCAGTTACGAGCAGTACTTC
CDR3 protein: CASSRASYEQYF

clone size: NA
D gene: NA
V gene: TRBV30
J gene: TRBJ1-1
CDR3 DNA: TGTGCCTGGGGTCAGGGGAACACTGAAGCTTTCTTT
CDR3 protein: CAWGQGNTEAFF

clone size: NA
D gene: TRBD2
V gene: TRBV7-9
J gene: TRBJ2-7
CDR3 DNA: TGTGCCAGCAGCTCACAGTCAAGGACTAGTCACGAGCAGTACTTC
CDR3 protein: CASSSQSRTSHEQYF

clone size: NA
D gene: NA
V gene: TRBV27
J gene: TRBJ2-7
CDR3 DNA: TGTGCCAGCAGTTTCACCGCCCCGCCGGCCTACGAGCAGTACTTC
CDR3 protein: CASSFTAPPAYEQYF